These 32 T cell receptor beta chains originate from one sample sequenced in a study of T cells after yellow fever vaccination. TCRdb recomputed calls from the 5' RACE reads with MiXCR, one row per CDR3 protein. The table records a few hundred thousand distinct CDR3 sequences, about 3% of them present only once. Source: CD4+ T cells sorted from PBMCs, taken 10 days after the yellow fever booster vaccination. The receptors were sampled from a man in his late teens or twenties who received the YFV17D yellow fever vaccine.

The sample holds many counts of this clonotype. This CDR3 is CASRGQGGTNSPLHF. The CDR3 nucleotides read TGTGCCAGCCGAGGACAGGGAGGGACTAATTCACCCCTCCACTTT. The chain couples TRBV7-2 to TRBJ1-6; TRBD1 matches 8 bases. The trim removed 8 bases at V and 6 bases at J, leaving 9 bases unmatched. Germline V gene sequence: CDR1 SGHTA, CDR2 FQGNSA. There are 15 residues in the CDR3.

The genes are TRBV18 and TRBJ1-5, with a weak D call TRBD1 (6 bases). This CDR3 has 14 residues. With 3 bases removed from V and 6 bases from J, the gap between germline ends came to 12 bases. CDR1 and CDR2 from the germline V gene are KGHSH and LQKENI. The CDR3 loop is CASSPGGGVQPQHF. The DNA for the CDR3 is TGTGCCAGCTCACCGGGAGGGGGGGTTCAGCCCCAGCATTTT.

This clonotype was counted at least ten times. The chain has TRBV4-2 and TRBJ2-4, with D unresolved. Germline loops: CDR1 LGHNA, CDR2 YNFKEQ. The CDR3 has 16 residues. The V end lost 0 bases, the J end lost 0 bases, and 9 bases lay between the germline ends. The CDR3 loop is CASSQDMPSAKNIQYF. The CDR3 nucleotides are TGTGCCAGCAGCCAAGATATGCCCTCAGCCAAAAACATTCAGTACTTC.

This clonotype appeared many times. The chain is built from TRBV5-1 and TRBJ2-5; 8 bases match TRBD2. Germline trimming cut 5 bases from V and 1 base from J; bases unmatched to any gene: 4. There are 14 residues in the CDR3. The germline gives CDR1 SGHRS, CDR2 YFSETQ. CDR3 amino acids: CASRRGTSQETQYF. In DNA, the CDR3 is TGCGCCAGCAGGCGTGGGACTAGCCAAGAGACCCAGTACTTC.

The rearrangement joins TRBV20-1 to TRBJ1-6; perhaps TRBD1 as D (5 bases). Germline CDR1 DFQATT, CDR2 SNEGSKA (reference sequence). The CDR3 is 19 amino acids. Between the trimmed V and J ends, which lost 3 bases and 2 bases, there was a span of 23 bases. DNA for the CDR3: TGCAGTGCTAGGTGGAGTGAGGGGACCTCAATACCCTATAATTCACCCCTCCACTTT. Its translation is CSARWSEGTSIPYNSPLHF.

The sample holds many counts of this clonotype. This chain joins TRBV7-2 and TRBJ2-1; D might be TRBD1 or TRBD2, each matching 5 bases. Germline loops: CDR1 SGHTA, CDR2 FQGNSA. The length of the CDR3 is 14 residues. V lost 0 bases, J lost 2 bases, and 5 bases lay in between. CDR3 sequence reads: CASSLAGAYNEQFF. The CDR3 nucleotides are TGTGCCAGCAGCTTAGCGGGGGCCTACAATGAGCAGTTCTTC.

This clonotype has at least ten counts. The chain carries TRBV7-3 and TRBJ2-5, with 7 bases fitting TRBD1. Germline V gives CDR1 SGHTA, CDR2 FQGTGA. The CDR3 totals 14 residues. J lost 5 bases, V lost 5 bases, and 8 bases had no gene match. CDR3 DNA sequence: TGTGCCAGCAGCGCGACAGGGTTCAAGGAGACCCAGTACTTC. Amino acids: CASSATGFKETQYF.

This clonotype was seen ten or more times. The genes are TRBV4-1 and TRBJ1-4, with D maybe TRBD1 (5 bases). V was clipped by 3 bases and J by 4 bases, with 12 bases between them. The germline CDR1 and CDR2 sequences are MGHRA and YSYEKL. CDR3 length: 15 amino acids. The CDR3, as DNA: TGCGCCAGCAGCCAGGAACAGGCTCATAATGAAAAACTGTTTTTT. Its protein product is CASSQEQAHNEKLFF.

This clonotype was counted at least ten times. The chain employs TRBV5-1 and TRBJ1-2, with 7 bases identical to TRBD1. The CDR3 has 17 amino acids. The germline V gene encodes CDR1 SGHRS and CDR2 YFSETQ. Germline trimming cut 4 bases from V and 6 bases from J; bases unmatched to any gene: 18. CDR3 nucleotide sequence: TGCGCCAGCAGCACCGGCACCGGGACAGTCAAATCCAATGGCTACACCTTC. Amino acid sequence: CASSTGTGTVKSNGYTF.

This clonotype was counted ten times or more. The CDR3 DNA sequence: TGCGCCAGCAGCTCGAGGGGTAGCGGCTATGGCTACACCTTC. As protein: CASSSRGSGYGYTF. The rearrangement uses TRBV5-1 and TRBJ1-2, with D perhaps TRBD1 (5 bases). Germline lookup yields CDR1 SGHRS and CDR2 YFSETQ. V was trimmed by 3 bases and J by 4 bases, leaving 13 bases between them. This CDR3 is 14 amino acids long. Full variable domain (remainder filled in from reference TRBV5-1 and TRBJ1-2): KAGVTQTPRYLIKTRGQQVTLSCSPISGHRSVSWYQQTPGQGLQFLFEYFSETQRNKGNFPGRFSGRQFSNSRSEMNVSTLELGDSALYLCASSSRGSGYGYTFGSGTRLTVV.

This chain uses TRBV7-3 with TRBJ2-5, with 7 bases lining up with TRBD2. CDR1 SGHTA and CDR2 FQGTGA come from the germline V gene. V was pared by 5 bases and J by 7 bases, with 10 bases of the junction left unmatched. The CDR3 is 14 amino acids. The CDR3 region is CASSRFRGGVTQYF. Here the CDR3 DNA reads TGTGCCAGCAGCCGTTTTAGGGGAGGGGTGACCCAGTACTTC.

This clonotype was counted between two and nine times. The chain carries TRBV6-2 or TRBV6-3 and TRBJ2-3; D possibly corresponds to TRBD2 (6 bases). The ends were cut back, 3 bases at V and 2 bases at J, with 15 bases in the middle. In germline, CDR1 is MNHEY, CDR2 SVGEGT. This CDR3 spans 16 amino acids. The CDR3 sequence: CASSYRGFAPTDTQYF. The CDR3, as DNA: TGTGCCAGCAGTTATCGGGGGTTCGCTCCCACAGATACGCAGTATTTT.

This clonotype has more than one count but fewer than ten. The genes are TRBV7-9 and TRBJ1-1, with TRBD1 matching 7 bases. This CDR3 comprises 13 residues. The V gene end was trimmed by 1 base and the J gene end by 6 bases; junction bases not matched to a gene: 2. Per germline, CDR1 SEHNR and CDR2 FQNEAQ (reference sequence). CDR3 protein: CASSLVQGAEAFF. In nucleotides, the CDR3 is TGTGCCAGCAGCTTAGTCCAGGGGGCTGAAGCTTTCTTT.

In its sample, this clonotype was seen many times. The V gene is TRBV5-1, the J gene TRBJ2-7, with 10 bases fitting TRBD1. The germline V gene encodes CDR1 SGHRS and CDR2 YFSETQ. CDR3 size: 14 residues. The junction had 4 bases not matched to a gene; V was cut back by 5 bases and J by 2 bases. The CDR3 sequence is CASRSGQGTYEQYF. The CDR3 region has the DNA TGCGCCAGCAGATCGGGACAGGGGACCTACGAGCAGTACTTC.

This clonotype appeared a few times. This chain links TRBV5-1 with TRBJ2-5; 16 bases map to TRBD2. Germline V lookup: CDR1 SGHRS, CDR2 YFSETQ. The junction had 9 bases not matched to a gene; V was cut back by 6 bases and J by 7 bases. This CDR3 contains 16 residues. The CDR3 spells CASTDSGLAGGWTQYF. Here the CDR3 DNA reads TGCGCCAGCACCGATTCGGGACTAGCGGGGGGGTGGACCCAGTACTTC.

This clonotype was counted a few times. One junction end disagrees with the germline gene, perhaps due to a read error. This chain joins TRBV11-3 and TRBJ2-3; 8 bases match TRBD2. Germline loops: CDR1 SGHNT, CDR2 YENEEA. This CDR3 contains 16 residues. The chain's CDR3 is CASSLEPGLGTDTQYF. In nucleotides, the CDR3 is TGTGCCAGCAGCCTAGAACCGGGACTAGGCACAGATACGCAGTATTTT.

A remark on this clonotype: This may come from a read error, since a much larger clone is one base off. This chain links TRBV2 with TRBJ2-7; D is perhaps TRBD1 (5 bases). The ends were cut back, 3 bases at V and 0 bases at J, with 12 bases in the middle. CDR1 is SNHLY and CDR2 is FYNNEI in the germline V gene. The CDR3 spans 15 residues. DNA of the CDR3: TGTGCCAGCAGTGAGGCAGGGTTCAGCTCCTACGAGCAGTACGTC. Translation: CASSEAGFSSYEQYV.

The V gene is TRBV11-1, the J gene TRBJ1-1; 8 bases are a match to TRBD1. Per the germline V gene, CDR1 is SGHAT and CDR2 is FQDESV (reference sequence). This CDR3 has 15 residues. Germline trimming cut 0 bases from V and 1 base from J; bases unmatched to any gene: 1. CDR3 sequence: CASSLAGQGNTEAFF. Written as DNA, the CDR3 is TGTGCCAGCAGCTTAGCCGGACAGGGGAACACTGAAGCTTTCTTT.

This clonotype was detected ten times or more. The V and J genes are TRBV6-5 and TRBJ1-2; D possibly corresponds to TRBD1 (5 bases). Germline V gene sequence: CDR1 MNHEY, CDR2 SVGAGI. The CDR3 has 14 amino acids. Deletions cut 6 bases from V and 2 bases from J, with 13 bases between. As DNA, the CDR3 is TGTGCCAGCAGCCGCAAACGGGGGAACTATGGCTACACCTTC. This sequence encodes CASSRKRGNYGYTF.

This clonotype has just a few counts. This chain uses TRBV28 with TRBJ1-1; D remains unclear. The germline V gene has CDR1 MDHEN and CDR2 SYDVKM. Between the trimmed V and J ends, which lost 3 bases and 8 bases, there was a span of 10 bases. The CDR3 is 12 residues long. This CDR3 is CASSFRTTEAFF. The CDR3 bases are TGTGCCAGCAGTTTTCGTACAACCGAAGCTTTCTTT.

This clonotype was observed many times. J is TRBJ2-7 and V is TRBV2, with D possibly matching TRBD1 (6 bases). Germline V gives CDR1 SNHLY, CDR2 FYNNEI. Trimming removed 7 bases at V and 4 bases at J, with 11 bases between. The CDR3 totals 12 residues. The CDR3 nucleotides read TGTGCCAGCAACAGGGCCCAATACGAGCAGTACTTC. Its protein product is CASNRAQYEQYF. Looking up the rest from reference TRBV2 and TRBJ2-7 gives the full variable domain: EPEVTQTPSHQVTQMGQEVILRCVPISNHLYFYWYRQILGQKVEFLVSFYNNEISEKSEIFDDQFSVERPDGSNFTLKIRSTKLEDSAMYFCASNRAQYEQYFGPGTRLTVT.

This clonotype was seen many times. This CDR3 is CATSDSLAGNEQFF. The CDR3 bases are TGTGCCACCAGTGATTCACTAGCGGGGAATGAGCAGTTCTTC. This chain joins TRBV24-1 and TRBJ2-1; 10 nucleotides align to TRBD2. The junction had 1 base not matched to a gene; V was cut back by 2 bases and J by 7 bases. This CDR3 contains 14 residues. Germline V gene sequence: CDR1 KGHDR, CDR2 SFDVKD.

This clonotype was picked up many times. The V and J genes are TRBV7-3 and TRBJ1-2, with TRBD1 matching 9 bases. CDR3 size: 15 residues. Germline-derived CDR1 and CDR2 are SGHTA and FQGTGA. V shed 4 bases, J shed 7 bases, and the junction held 10 bases outside the gene matches. CDR3 in amino acids: CASSSRDRERAGYTF. The CDR3 DNA is TGTGCCAGCAGCTCAAGGGACAGGGAAAGGGCTGGCTACACCTTC.

There are many counts of this clonotype. The chain recombines TRBV18 with TRBJ2-3; D gene unclear. The CDR3 loop spans 19 amino acids. The germline V gene has CDR1 KGHSH and CDR2 LQKENI. V was pared by 6 bases and J by 2 bases, with 27 bases between. CDR3 coding DNA: TGTGCCAGCTCCCCAGATCAGGCCCTTCAGACCGAAGACACAGATACGCAGTATTTT. It translates to CASSPDQALQTEDTDTQYF.

V and J are TRBV5-1 and TRBJ2-5; either TRBD1 or TRBD2 may supply D (5 bases each). V lost 3 bases and J lost 3, with 9 bases in between. This CDR3 is built from 13 residues. Per the germline V gene, CDR1 is SGHRS and CDR2 is YFSETQ. In DNA form, the CDR3 reads TGCGCCAGCAGCTACCAGGGAGAAGAGACCCAGTACTTC. This translates into CASSYQGEETQYF.

At least ten counts were recorded for this clonotype. The chain uses TRBV20-1 and TRBJ2-5; D remains ambiguous. Germline V gene data show CDR1 as DFQATT and CDR2 as SNEGSKA (reference sequence). CDR3 length equals 12 residues. Trimming stripped 6 bases from V and 5 bases from J, with 13 bases between. In nucleotides, the CDR3 is TGCAGTGCCAAGACTGTAGATGAGACCCAGTACTTC. Encoded protein: CSAKTVDETQYF.

The sample holds many counts of this clonotype. V gene TRBV7-2 combines with J gene TRBJ1-2; 10 bases map to TRBD1. Germline-derived CDR1 and CDR2 are SGHTA and FQGNSA. There are 17 residues in the CDR3. V lost 5 bases to trimming and J lost 5 bases; unmatched junction nucleotides: 14. The CDR3 sequence is CASSAPPGTGDRYGYTF. The DNA for the CDR3 is TGTGCCAGCAGCGCCCCCCCGGGGACAGGGGACCGTTATGGCTACACCTTC.

This clonotype has ten or more counts. The J gene is TRBJ2-1, the V gene TRBV5-1; 9 bases line up with TRBD2. This CDR3 contains 16 residues. The ends lost 0 bases at V and 4 bases at J; junction bases unmatched: 5. The germline V gene has CDR1 SGHRS and CDR2 YFSETQ. CDR3 in amino acids: CASSLASGAPYNEQFF. The CDR3 DNA sequence: TGCGCCAGCAGCTTGGCTAGCGGGGCCCCATACAATGAGCAGTTCTTC.

This clonotype was found many times. The DNA for the CDR3 is TGTGCCATCAGTGATGAGTGGGGCAGGGGCCACGAGCAGTACTTC. As protein: CAISDEWGRGHEQYF. The genes are TRBV10-3 and TRBJ2-7; a weak D match, TRBD1 (6 bases). Trimming took off 3 bases at V and 5 bases at J, with 17 bases between the two ends. The V gene's germline CDR1 is ENHRY and CDR2 SYGVKD. CDR3 size: 15 residues.

There are many counts of this clonotype. The CDR3 protein is CASSDRVSREQFF. As DNA, the CDR3 is TGTGCCAGCAGCGACAGGGTTTCTCGCGAGCAGTTCTTC. The V call is TRBV7-8, the J call TRBJ2-1; TRBD1 agrees at 7 bases. This CDR3 spans 13 amino acids. Germline V gene sequence: CDR1 SGHVS, CDR2 FQNEAQ. J gave up 10 bases and V 5 bases, and 8 bases lay outside the gene matches.

This clonotype was detected ten times or more. The chain combines TRBV12-3 or TRBV12-4 with TRBJ1-6, with 8 bases aligning to TRBD1. The trim removed 5 bases at V and 10 bases at J, leaving 10 bases unmatched. This CDR3 is built from 15 residues. The CDR3 region is CASSPTGGSGSPLHF. The CDR3 nucleotides are TGTGCCAGCAGTCCTACAGGGGGGAGTGGGTCACCCCTCCACTTT.

The chain recombines TRBV7-3 with TRBJ1-1; the D is unclear. CDR1 SGHTA and CDR2 FQGTGA come from the germline V gene. The CDR3 loop spans 14 amino acids. The germline V and J ends were trimmed by 5 bases and 0 bases, with 10 bases remaining between them. The CDR3 spells CASSGGPLNTEAFF. The CDR3 coding sequence is TGTGCCAGCAGCGGCGGGCCGCTGAACACTGAAGCTTTCTTT.